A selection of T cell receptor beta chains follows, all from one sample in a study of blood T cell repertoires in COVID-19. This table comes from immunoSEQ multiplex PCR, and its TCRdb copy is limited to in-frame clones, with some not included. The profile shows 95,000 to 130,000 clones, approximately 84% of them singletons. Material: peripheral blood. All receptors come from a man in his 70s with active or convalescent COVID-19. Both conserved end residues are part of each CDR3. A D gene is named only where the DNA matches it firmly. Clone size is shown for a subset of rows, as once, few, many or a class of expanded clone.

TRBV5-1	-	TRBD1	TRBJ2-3	TGCGCCCGCAGCGCCGAGGGACAGGGGGGGAGCCCTACGCAGTATTTT	CARSAEGQGGSPTQYF
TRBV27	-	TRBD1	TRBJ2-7	TGTGCCAGCAGGACAGGGGGTTACGAGCAGTACTTC	CASRTGGYEQYF
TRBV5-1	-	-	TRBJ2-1	TGCGCCAGCAGCTTGGATAGTGAGCAGTTCTTC	CASSLDSEQFF
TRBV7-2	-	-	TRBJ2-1	TGTGCCAGCAGCCCGCGGGCGGGCGAAGGTGAGCAGTTCTTC	CASSPRAGEGEQFF
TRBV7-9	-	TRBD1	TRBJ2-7	TGTGCCAGCAGCGCACCCGGGACAGGGGACGAGCAGTACTTC	CASSAPGTGDEQYF
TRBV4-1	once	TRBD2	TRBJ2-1	TGCGCCAGCAGCCAACGCCTAGCGGGCAACAATGAGCAGTTCTTC	CASSQRLAGNNEQFF
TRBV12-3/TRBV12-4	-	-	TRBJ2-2	TGTGCCAGCACCCTAGTGTGGCCCGGGGAGCTGTTTTTT	CASTLVWPGELFF
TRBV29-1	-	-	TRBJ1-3	TGCAGCGTTGAAGACCGACAGGGAAACACCATATATTTT	CSVEDRQGNTIYF
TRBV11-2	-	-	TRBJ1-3	TGTGCCAGCAGCCCACGCTCGCGGTACTCTGGAAACACCATATATTTT	CASSPRSRYSGNTIYF
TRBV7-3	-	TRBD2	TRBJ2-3	TGTGCCAGCAGCTTACTAGCGGATAGCACAGATACGCAGTATTTT	CASSLLADSTDTQYF
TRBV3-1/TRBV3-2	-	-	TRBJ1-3	TGTGCCAGCAGCTTCACAGGGACTGGAAACACCATATATTTT	CASSFTGTGNTIYF
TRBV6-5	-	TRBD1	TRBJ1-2	TGTGCCAGCAGCAAACAGGGGCAGTATGGCTACACCTTC	CASSKQGQYGYTF
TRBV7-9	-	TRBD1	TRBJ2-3	TGTGCCAGCAGGGAACAGGGGGGCACAGATACGCAGTATTTT	CASREQGGTDTQYF
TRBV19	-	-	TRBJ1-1	TGTGCCAGTAGTGGACTAGACGTTGAAGCTTTCTTT	CASSGLDVEAFF
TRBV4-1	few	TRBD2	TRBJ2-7	TGCGCCAGCAGCCAAGATGCGGGGGACCGACCCTACGAGCAGTACTTC	CASSQDAGDRPYEQYF
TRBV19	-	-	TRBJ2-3	TGTGCCAGTACTCCAAACCTAAACACAGATACGCAGTATTTT	CASTPNLNTDTQYF
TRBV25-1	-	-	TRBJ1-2	TGTGCCAGCAGTCAACCAGGAATTAACTATGGCTACACCTTC	CASSQPGINYGYTF
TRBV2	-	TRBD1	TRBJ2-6	TGTGCCAGCAGCCTGACAGGGACCCGCTCTGGGGCCAACGTCCTGACTTTC	CASSLTGTRSGANVLTF
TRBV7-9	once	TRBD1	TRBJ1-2	TGTGCCAGCAGCTTAGGGGGCCAGGGGGTCTCTGGCTACACCTTC	CASSLGGQGVSGYTF
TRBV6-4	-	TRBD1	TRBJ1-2	TGTGCCAGCAGTGACGACAGGGCGTACGCCTACACCTTC	CASSDDRAYAYTF
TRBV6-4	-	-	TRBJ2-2	TGTGCCAGCATGAAACGGGAGTGGACGGGCACCGGGGAGCTGTTTTTT	CASMKREWTGTGELFF
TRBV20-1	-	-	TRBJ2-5	TGCAGTGCTATTGACACAGCCAGTTACCAAGAGACCCAGTACTTC	CSAIDTASYQETQYF
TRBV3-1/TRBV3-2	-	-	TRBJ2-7	TGTGCCAGCAGCCAAGATCCGGACAGACTATACGAGCAGTACTTC	CASSQDPDRLYEQYF
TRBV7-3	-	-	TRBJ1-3	TGTGCCAGCAGCTTAATCCGGGGAAACACCATATATTTT	CASSLIRGNTIYF
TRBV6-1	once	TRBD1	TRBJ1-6	TGTGCCAGCAGTGAGGGGGACAGGGGGCTTTTGAATTCACCCCTCCACTTT	CASSEGDRGLLNSPLHF
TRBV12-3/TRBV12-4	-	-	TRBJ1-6	TGTGCCAGCAGTTGGACAGTTAATTCACCCCTCCACTTT	CASSWTVNSPLHF
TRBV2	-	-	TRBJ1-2	TGTGCCAGCAGTCCGGACAGTAACTATGGCTACACCTTC	CASSPDSNYGYTF
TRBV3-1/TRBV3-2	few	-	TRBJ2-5	TGTGCCAGCAGCCAAGCAGGGATCCAAGAGACCCAGTACTTC	CASSQAGIQETQYF